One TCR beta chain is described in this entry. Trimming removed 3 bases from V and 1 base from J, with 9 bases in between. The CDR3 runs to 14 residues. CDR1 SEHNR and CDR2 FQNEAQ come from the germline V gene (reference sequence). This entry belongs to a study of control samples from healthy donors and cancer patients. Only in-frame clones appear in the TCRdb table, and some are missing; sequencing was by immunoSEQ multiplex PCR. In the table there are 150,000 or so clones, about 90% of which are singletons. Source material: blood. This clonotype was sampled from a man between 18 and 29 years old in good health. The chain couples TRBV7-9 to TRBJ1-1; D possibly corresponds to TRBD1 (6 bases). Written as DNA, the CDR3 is TGTGCCAGCAGCTTCCCGGACAGGAACACTGAAGCTTTCTTT. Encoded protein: CASSFPDRNTEAFF.